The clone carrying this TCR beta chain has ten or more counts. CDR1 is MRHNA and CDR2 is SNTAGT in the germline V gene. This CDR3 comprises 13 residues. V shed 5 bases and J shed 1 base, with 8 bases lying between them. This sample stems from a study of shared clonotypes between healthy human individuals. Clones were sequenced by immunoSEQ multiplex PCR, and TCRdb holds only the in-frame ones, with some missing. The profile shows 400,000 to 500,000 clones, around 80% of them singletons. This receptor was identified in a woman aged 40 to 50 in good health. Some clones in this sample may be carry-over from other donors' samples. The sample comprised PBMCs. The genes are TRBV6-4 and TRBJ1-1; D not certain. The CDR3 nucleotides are TGTGCCAGCAGTCCAGAAGAGAACACTGAAGCTTTCTTT. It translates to CASSPEENTEAFF.